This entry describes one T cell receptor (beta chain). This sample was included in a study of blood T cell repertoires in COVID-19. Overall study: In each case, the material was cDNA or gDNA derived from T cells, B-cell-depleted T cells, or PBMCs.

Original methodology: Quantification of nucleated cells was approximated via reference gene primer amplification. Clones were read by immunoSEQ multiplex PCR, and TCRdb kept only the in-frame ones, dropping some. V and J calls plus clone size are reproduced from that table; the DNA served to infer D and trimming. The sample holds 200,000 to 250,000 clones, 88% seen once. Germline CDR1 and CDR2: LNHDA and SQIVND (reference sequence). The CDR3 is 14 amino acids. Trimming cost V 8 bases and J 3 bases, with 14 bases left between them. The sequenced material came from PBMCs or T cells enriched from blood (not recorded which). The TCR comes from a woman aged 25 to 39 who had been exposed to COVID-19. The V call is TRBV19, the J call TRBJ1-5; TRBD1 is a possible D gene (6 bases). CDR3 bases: TGTGCCAGTTCCAGGGGAGTCCTCAATCAGCCCCAGCATTTT. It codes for CASSRGVLNQPQHF.